Given below is one T cell receptor beta chain in context. This clone was detected once. Its antigen is currently not known. No quality values exist for individual bases; no much larger clone is one base distant. This entry comes from a study of blood T cell repertoires in COVID-19 (dated by TCRdb to 2018 to 2021). General notes on the study: Samples from collaborators originated in the United States, Italy and Spain and spanned both the acute and convalescent phases of COVID-19. The prospective study material was composed of cDNA or gDNA derived from T cells, B-cell-depleted T cells, or PBMCs. The dataset comprised deeply sampled blood TCRbeta repertoires from subjects exposed to, actively infected with, or recovered from COVID-19. A freely available public database, intended as a resource for researchers studying the immune response to SARS-CoV-2, is where the repertoires were released. Samples were obtained from the ongoing ImmuneRACE study (first 160 participants) and from about 1,300 subjects provided by 6 global collaborators. A de-identified subject ID, COVID-19 status, age in years and sex were almost always included in the sample metadata. Where HLA class I and class II types were available, the types were taken from metadata supplied by the sample provider, not from assay-based typing.

At one collaborating source in Seattle, patients were enrolled during active infection and were followed longitudinally through the course of disease. Whole blood was collected in K2EDTA tubes by collaborating institutions according to the institutions' own protocols. For TCRbeta analysis, collaborators shipped samples in one of three forms: frozen whole blood, isolated PBMCs, or DNA extracted from either of those sample types. The full study reports these points: The quantity of clinical and demographic metadata differed by source and by participant and was supplied without curation.

According to the germline V gene (reference sequence), CDR1 reads SGHKS and CDR2 reads YYEKEE. The CDR3 has 15 amino acids, counting the end cysteine and phenylalanine. Kept here is only the CDR3 DNA, which spans 45 bases and is read in frame from base 1. Trimming accounts for 3 bases at V and 4 bases at J, while the number of junction bases matched to no gene is 6. The immunoSEQ Assay, a bias-controlled multiplex PCR, was used to amplify TCRbeta CDR3 regions from genomic DNA. Per the source publication's procedure: The number of nucleated cells in each sample was estimated by amplification of reference gene primers within the assay. Sequence reads were collapsed and filtered to measure the absolute abundance of every unique TCRbeta CDR3 rearrangement. For each sample, productive Simpson clonality was calculated by taking the square root of Simpson's diversity index across productive rearrangements. What TCRdb holds here is the immuneACCESS table cut down to in-frame rearrangements. Part of the clones is not present; checked against another copy, under half of the missing clones reflect an unresolved V gene, and the others are unexplained. V, J and clone size derive from that table, while D and trimming were established from the DNA sequence. The sample table lists 160,000 or so clones, 60% to 85% of them with a count of one. The leading ten clones occupy about 7.8% of the sample.

The material sequenced was peripheral blood. Rearrangement joined TRBV5-5 to TRBJ2-3, with 9 bases in between that match TRBD1. The origin of this receptor is an older woman with COVID-19, enrolled during active disease. The nucleotides are TGTGCCAGCAGCTCACAGGGGGCAGAGGCAGATACGCAGTATTTT. This translates into CASSSQGAEADTQYF. The CDR3 plus the reference TRBV5-5 and TRBJ2-3 genes for the other parts give the full variable domain: DAGVTQSPTHLIKTRGQQVTLRCSPISGHKSVSWYQQVLGQGPQFIFQYYEKEERGRGNFPDRFSARQFPNYSSELNVNALLLGDSALYLCASSSQGAEADTQYFGPGTRLTVL.